This note documents a single T cell receptor (beta chain) sequence. Its antigen is as yet unknown. This sample was taken from a study of shared clonotypes between healthy human individuals. Sequenced by immunoSEQ multiplex PCR; TCRdb stores in-frame clones only, minus some. The repertoire holds roughly 500,000 clones, with about 76% as singletons. Between the trimmed V and J ends, which lost 1 base and 2 bases, there was a span of 23 bases. Per the germline V gene, CDR1 is GTSNPN and CDR2 is SVGIG (reference sequence). The CDR3 sequence is 18 residues long. Points from the study as a whole: Only a few donors were included, so the genetic and exposure-history diversity represented was limited.

Every donor, a Caucasian adult, lived in Nashville, Tennessee. Researchers drew on tens of millions of PBMCs for genomic DNA from unsorted samples. The clonotype originates from a woman aged 40 to 49 in good health. Some clones in this sample may be carry-over from other donors' samples. Sequencing was carried out using PBMCs. The chain uses TRBV30 and TRBJ2-5; either TRBD1 or TRBD2 may fit D (6 bases each). CDR3 sequence: CAWSEITTGTRGQETQYF. The CDR3 bases are TGTGCCTGGAGTGAAATAACGACCGGGACACGGGGGCAAGAGACCCAGTACTTC.